This T cell receptor beta chain was recorded in a study of shared clonotypes between healthy human individuals. Measured with immunoSEQ multiplex PCR; TCRdb has only the in-frame clones, and not every one. The sample lists some 1,100,000 clones; approximately 80% were seen once. V trimming: 6 bases; J trimming: 10 bases; junction bases outside the gene matches: 12. This CDR3 has 14 residues. CDR1 is SGHVS, CDR2 FQNEAQ, per germline. This clonotype originated in a young man in good health. Some clones in this sample may be carry-over from other donors' samples. This chain connects TRBV7-8 to TRBJ2-1; TRBD2 aligns across 7 bases. The sample comprised memory CD4+ T cells from PBMCs. This sample's subset: CD45RA-negative fraction. The CDR3 loop is CASSHGRESGEQFF. CDR3 bases: TGTGCCAGCAGTCATGGGCGGGAGTCGGGCGAGCAGTTCTTC. Looking up the rest from reference TRBV7-8 and TRBJ2-1 gives the full variable domain: GAGVSQSPRYKVAKRGQDVALRCDPISGHVSLFWYQQALGQGPEFLTYFQNEAQLDKSGLPSDRFFAERPEGSVSTLKIQRTQQEDSAVYLCASSHGRESGEQFFGPGTRLTVL.